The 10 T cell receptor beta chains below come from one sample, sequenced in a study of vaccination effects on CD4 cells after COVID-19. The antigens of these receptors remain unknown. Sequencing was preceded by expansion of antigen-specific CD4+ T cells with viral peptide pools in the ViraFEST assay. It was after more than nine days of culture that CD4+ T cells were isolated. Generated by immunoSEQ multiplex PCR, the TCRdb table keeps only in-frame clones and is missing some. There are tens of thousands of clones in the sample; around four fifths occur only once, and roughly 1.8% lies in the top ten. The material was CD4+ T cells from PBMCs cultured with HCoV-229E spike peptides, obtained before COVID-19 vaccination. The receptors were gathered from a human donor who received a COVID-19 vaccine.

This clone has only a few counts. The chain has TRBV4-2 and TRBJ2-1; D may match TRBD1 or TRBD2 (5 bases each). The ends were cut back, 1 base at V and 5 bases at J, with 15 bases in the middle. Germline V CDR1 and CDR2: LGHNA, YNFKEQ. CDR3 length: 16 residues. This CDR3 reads CASSQVQFEGNNEQFF. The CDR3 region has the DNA TGTGCCAGCAGCCAAGTACAGTTTGAGGGGAACAATGAGCAGTTCTTC.

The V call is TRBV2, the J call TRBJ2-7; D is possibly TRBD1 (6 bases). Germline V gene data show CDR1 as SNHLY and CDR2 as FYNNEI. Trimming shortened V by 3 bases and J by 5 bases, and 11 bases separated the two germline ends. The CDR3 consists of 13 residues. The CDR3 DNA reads TGTGCCAGCAGTGACAACCGGGACAACGAGCAGTACGTC. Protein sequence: CASSDNRDNEQYV.

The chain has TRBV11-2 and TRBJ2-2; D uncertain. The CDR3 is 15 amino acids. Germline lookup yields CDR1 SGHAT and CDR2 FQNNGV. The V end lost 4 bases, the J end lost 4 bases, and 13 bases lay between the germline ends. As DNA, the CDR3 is TGTGCCAGCAGCTCACAGAGACCTATCACCGGGGAGCTGTTTTTT. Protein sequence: CASSSQRPITGELFF.

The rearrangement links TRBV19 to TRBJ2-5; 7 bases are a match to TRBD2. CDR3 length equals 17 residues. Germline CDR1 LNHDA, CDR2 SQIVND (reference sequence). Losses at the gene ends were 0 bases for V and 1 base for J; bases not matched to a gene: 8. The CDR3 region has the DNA TGTGCCAGTAGTATAGATCCGGGTGCGGGGGTCCAAGAGACCCAGTACTTC. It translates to CASSIDPGAGVQETQYF.

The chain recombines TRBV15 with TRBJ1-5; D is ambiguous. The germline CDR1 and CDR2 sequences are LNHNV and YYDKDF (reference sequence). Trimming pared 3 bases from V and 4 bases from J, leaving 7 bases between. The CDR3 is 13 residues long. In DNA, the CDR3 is TGTGCCACCAGCAGCCTCAAGAATCAGCCCCAGCATTTT. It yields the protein CATSSLKNQPQHF.

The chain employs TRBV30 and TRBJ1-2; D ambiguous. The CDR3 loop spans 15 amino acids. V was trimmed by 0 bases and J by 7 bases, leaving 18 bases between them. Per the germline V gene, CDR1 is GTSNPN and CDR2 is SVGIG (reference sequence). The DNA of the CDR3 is TGTGCCTGGAGTGTAAGGTCTAAACGATGGAGTGGCTACACCTTC. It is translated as CAWSVRSKRWSGYTF.

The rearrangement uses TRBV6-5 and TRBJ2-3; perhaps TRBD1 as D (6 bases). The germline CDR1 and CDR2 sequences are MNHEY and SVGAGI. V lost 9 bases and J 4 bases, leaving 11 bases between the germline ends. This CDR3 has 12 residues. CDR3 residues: CASGQKSDTQYF. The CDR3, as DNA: TGTGCCAGTGGACAGAAATCAGATACGCAGTATTTT.

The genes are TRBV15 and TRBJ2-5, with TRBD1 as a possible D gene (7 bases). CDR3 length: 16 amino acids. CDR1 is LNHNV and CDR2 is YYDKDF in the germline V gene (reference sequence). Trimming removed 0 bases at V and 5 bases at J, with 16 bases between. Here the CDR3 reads CATSRDFGGGSETQYF. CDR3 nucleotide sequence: TGTGCCACCAGCAGAGATTTCGGAGGGGGCTCGGAGACCCAGTACTTC.

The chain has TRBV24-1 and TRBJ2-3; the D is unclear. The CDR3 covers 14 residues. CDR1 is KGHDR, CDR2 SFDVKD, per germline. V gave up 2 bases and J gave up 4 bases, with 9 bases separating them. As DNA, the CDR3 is TGTGCCACCAGTGATTACCCGGGTGCAGATACGCAGTATTTT. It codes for CATSDYPGADTQYF.

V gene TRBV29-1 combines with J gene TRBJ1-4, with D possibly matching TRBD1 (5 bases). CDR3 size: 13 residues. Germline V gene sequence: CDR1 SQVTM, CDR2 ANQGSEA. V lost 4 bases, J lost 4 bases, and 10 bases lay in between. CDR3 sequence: CSVAAGLNEKLFF. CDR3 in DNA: TGCAGCGTTGCAGCAGGGCTTAATGAAAAACTGTTTTTT.